Shown below are 9 T cell receptor beta chains from a single sample sequenced in a study of OX40 agonist ivuxolimab in advanced cancers. Libraries were prepared by immunoSEQ multiplex PCR; TCRdb keeps only in-frame clonotypes and omits some of them. This table has around 90,000 clones, about 90% appearing once. The sample here was CD4+ or CD8+ T cells sorted from blood, taken in a trial of the OX40 agonist ivuxolimab. All receptors come from an adult with an advanced solid tumor such as melanoma, head and neck, liver or kidney cancer.

V usage is TRBV28 and J usage is TRBJ2-5; 11 nucleotides align to TRBD2. CDR3 length equals 14 residues. CDR1 is MDHEN and CDR2 is SYDVKM in the germline V gene. With V trimmed by 2 bases and J by 4 bases, 0 bases remained unmatched. The DNA of the CDR3 is TGTGCCAGCAGTTTAGGACTAGCGGGAGAGACCCAGTACTTC. Amino acids: CASSLGLAGETQYF.

The rearrangement joins TRBV19 to TRBJ2-7; the D gene could be TRBD1 or TRBD2 (5 bases each). CDR3 size: 16 residues. The germline V and J ends were trimmed by 7 bases and 0 bases, with 19 bases remaining between them. Germline V gene data show CDR1 as LNHDA and CDR2 as SQIVND (reference sequence). This chain's CDR3 is CASTNRRSGSSYEQYF. In nucleotides, the CDR3 is TGTGCCAGTACCAATCGACGCTCAGGGAGCTCCTACGAGCAGTACTTC.

The chain carries TRBV19 and TRBJ1-4, with no clear D. The CDR3 extends over 12 amino acids. Trimming removed 4 bases from V and 7 bases from J, with 7 bases in between. Germline V gene data show CDR1 as LNHDA and CDR2 as SQIVND (reference sequence). The CDR3 DNA reads TGTGCCAGTAGTAAAAGGACTGAAAAACTGTTTTTT. It codes for CASSKRTEKLFF.

The V and J genes are TRBV19 and TRBJ2-3; the D is unclear. The V gene's germline CDR1 is LNHDA and CDR2 SQIVND (reference sequence). The V and J ends lost 5 bases and 0 bases respectively, with 12 bases between them. The CDR3 has 15 residues. The DNA for the CDR3 is TGTGCCAGTAGTTCAGATCGGCGAAGCACAGATACGCAGTATTTT. Protein: CASSSDRRSTDTQYF.

This clone was detected a few times. The chain recombines TRBV18 with TRBJ2-7; perhaps TRBD1 as D (6 bases). From germline, CDR1 is KGHSH and CDR2 LQKENI. With 2 bases removed from V and 6 bases from J, the gap between germline ends came to 17 bases. The CDR3 contains 15 residues. CDR3 sequence: CASSPETQGSGEQYF. CDR3 coding DNA: TGTGCCAGCTCACCAGAGACACAGGGCTCGGGCGAGCAGTACTTC.

This sequence joins TRBV29-1 and TRBJ2-1; 7 bases agree with TRBD1. V shed 7 bases and J 9 bases; nucleotides not matched to a gene: 12. Per the germline V gene, CDR1 is SQVTM and CDR2 is ANQGSEA. The CDR3 covers 13 residues. CDR3: CSAQGQIRSEQFF. Here the CDR3 DNA reads TGCAGCGCTCAGGGACAGATAAGGAGTGAGCAGTTCTTC.

V usage is TRBV4-3 and J usage is TRBJ2-2; 8 bases agree with TRBD2. The V segment lost 3 bases and the J segment 3 bases; nucleotides outside the gene matches: 6. The germline CDR1 and CDR2 sequences are LGHNA and YSLEER. The CDR3 covers 16 residues. CDR3 region: CASSQGAGVDTGELFF. Here the CDR3 DNA reads TGCGCCAGCAGCCAGGGAGCGGGAGTGGACACCGGGGAGCTGTTTTTT.

This sequence joins TRBV28 and TRBJ1-4; a possible D gene is TRBD1 (5 bases). Germline CDR1 is MDHEN and CDR2 is SYDVKM. The V end was cut by 3 bases, the J end by 13 bases, with 12 bases between. This CDR3 spans 12 amino acids. CDR3 coding DNA: TGTGCCAGCAGTTTTACAGGTCGATTACTGTTTTTT. Protein product: CASSFTGRLLFF.

The gene calls are TRBV6-1 and TRBJ1-1; 7 nucleotides line up with TRBD1. The trim removed 4 bases at V and 4 bases at J, leaving 3 bases unmatched. CDR3 length equals 13 residues. The germline CDR1 and CDR2 sequences are MNHNS and SASEGT. The CDR3 sequence: CASSGWDSTEAFF. CDR3 sequence (DNA): TGTGCCAGCAGTGGATGGGACAGCACTGAAGCTTTCTTT.